Below, 5 T cell receptor beta chains from the same sample are listed, as sequenced in a study of T cells in localized non-small cell lung cancer. Profiled with immunoSEQ multiplex PCR; TCRdb holds only in-frame clones, not every one. Among 1,900 or so clones listed, around 37% were seen once. Material: lung tumor tissue, obtained before any cancer treatment. The receptors stem from a female donor older than 55 with stage I lung adenocarcinoma.

The V and J genes are TRBV14 and TRBJ2-1; 8 bases line up with TRBD2. J was trimmed by 4 bases and V by 10 bases; bases with no gene match: 9. Germline V lookup: CDR1 SGHDN, CDR2 FVKESK. The CDR3 length is 14 residues. The CDR3 reads CATTSGSGYNEQFF. In nucleotides, the CDR3 is TGTGCCACCACGAGCGGGAGTGGGTACAATGAGCAGTTCTTC.

A single count supports this clone. J is TRBJ2-3 and V is TRBV10-2, with no clear D. Germline V lookup: CDR1 WSHSY, CDR2 SAAADI. V gave up 3 bases and J gave up 2 bases, with 6 bases separating them. The CDR3 covers 13 residues. CDR3 amino acids: CASSDRTTDTQYF. The CDR3 DNA reads as TGCGCCAGCAGTGATAGGACCACAGATACGCAGTATTTT.

The J gene is TRBJ2-3, the V gene TRBV6-8; D not resolved. V dropped 2 bases and J dropped 1 base, with 4 bases sitting between them. In germline, CDR1 is MNHGY, CDR2 SAAAGT. The CDR3 is 13 residues long. CDR3 region: CASSYRGTDTQYF. The CDR3, as DNA: TGTGCCAGCAGTTACAGGGGCACAGATACGCAGTATTTT.

The chain carries TRBV19 and TRBJ2-5; D is undetermined. V was pared by 4 bases and J by 0 bases, with 6 bases between. CDR1 LNHDA and CDR2 SQIVND come from the germline V gene (reference sequence). The CDR3 consists of 13 residues. CDR3 residues: CASSKVNQETQYF. The DNA for the CDR3 is TGTGCCAGTAGTAAGGTCAACCAAGAGACCCAGTACTTC.

This clone was detected only a few times. The V call is TRBV6-8, the J call TRBJ2-2, with TRBD1 matching over 7 bases. The germline CDR1 and CDR2 sequences are MNHGY and SAAAGT. CDR3 size: 16 residues. V shed 5 bases, J shed 5 bases, and the junction held 11 bases outside the gene matches. CDR3 in DNA: TGTGCCAGCAGTGACGATCCAGGGGGAATAACCGGGGAGCTGTTTTTT. Translation gives CASSDDPGGITGELFF.